The rows below give T cell receptor beta chains drawn from one sample of a study of cytomegalovirus exposure and HLA in healthy donors. Profiled with immunoSEQ multiplex PCR; TCRdb holds only in-frame clones, not every one. The sample has about 72,000 clones; 75% to 85% are singletons. Sequencing was performed on PBMCs. These receptors came from a man aged 40-49 years in good health and CMV-seronegative. Both conserved end residues are part of each CDR3. The D gene is left open where the match is weak. Expanded clones are given a class, and other clones once, few, many or no size at all.

length	D	V	size	J	DNA	CDR3
13	.	TRBV14	few	TRBJ1-1	TGTGCCAGCAGCGTACAGCCAGACACTGAAGCTTTCTTT	CASSVQPDTEAFF
15	TRBD2	TRBV7-2	once	TRBJ2-3	TGTGCCAGCAGCCTCACTAGCGGGAGCACAGATACGCAGTATTTT	CASSLTSGSTDTQYF
12	.	TRBV5-5	.	TRBJ1-1	TGTGCCAGCAACAACCGGGGTACTGAAGCTTTCTTT	CASNNRGTEAFF
15	.	TRBV7-2	.	TRBJ1-4	TGTGCCAGCAGGTTAAGCCCAGGGGATAATGAAAAACTGTTTTTT	CASRLSPGDNEKLFF
15	TRBD2	TRBV6-4	.	TRBJ2-7	TGTGCCAGCTCCCAGCTAGCGGGGGGCCAGTACGAGCAGTACTTC	CASSQLAGGQYEQYF
15	TRBD1	TRBV5-1	.	TRBJ1-4	TGCGCCAGCAGCCCCGGGGACAGGTTAAATGAAAAACTGTTTTTT	CASSPGDRLNEKLFF
15	TRBD2	TRBV4-1	few	TRBJ2-1	TGCGCCAGCAGCGGGGTAGCGGGGGCCTACAATGAGCAGTTCTTC	CASSGVAGAYNEQFF
16	TRBD1	TRBV5-1	.	TRBJ2-3	TGCGCCAGCAGCCGGGAGACAGGGGTTAGGACAGATACGCAGTATTTT	CASSRETGVRTDTQYF
16	TRBD1	TRBV4-1	.	TRBJ1-3	TGCGCCAGCAGCCAAGGGTGGGGGACAGGGTCCGACACCATATATTTT	CASSQGWGTGSDTIYF
15	.	TRBV9	.	TRBJ2-2	TGTGCCAGCAGCGTCTCAGGTCAGAACACCGGGGAGCTGTTTTTT	CASSVSGQNTGELFF
13	.	TRBV19	.	TRBJ2-5	TGTGCCAGTAGTATCTCCCTAAGCGGGACCCAGTACTTC	CASSISLSGTQYF
16	.	TRBV19	.	TRBJ1-5	TGTGCCAGTAGTAAATTGACGGGTGGTAGCAATCAGCCCCAGCATTTT	CASSKLTGGSNQPQHF
11	.	TRBV29-1	.	TRBJ1-1	TGCAGCGTTGAAGTTTTTCGTGAAGCTTTCTTT	CSVEVFREAFF
16	TRBD2	TRBV5-1	.	TRBJ2-5	TGCGCCAGCACTGCGACCTTAGCGGGGAACCAAGAGACCCAGTACTTC	CASTATLAGNQETQYF
17	TRBD1	TRBV5-1	.	TRBJ2-1	TGCGCCAGCAGCTCCCTCCGGACAGGGGCTTCTAGGAATGAGCAGTTCTTC	CASSSLRTGASRNEQFF
15	TRBD1	TRBV19	.	TRBJ1-2	TGTGCCAGTAAGGGCGCAGGGGGCTATCCCTATGGCTACACCTTC	CASKGAGGYPYGYTF
15	TRBD2	TRBV11-2	.	TRBJ2-2	TGTGCCAGCAGCCGTTCTCTAGCGGGGACCGGGGAGCTGTTTTTT	CASSRSLAGTGELFF
13	.	TRBV30	.	TRBJ1-1	TGTGCCTGGAGTTTTTATCCGGGCACTGAAGCTTTCTTT	CAWSFYPGTEAFF
18	TRBD1	TRBV7-8	.	TRBJ1-5	TGTGCCAGCAGCCTGACAGGGGGATTGCCCTTGAGCAATCAGCCCCAGCATTTT	CASSLTGGLPLSNQPQHF
17	TRBD1	TRBV9	.	TRBJ1-5	TGTGCCAGCAGCGCCCGCCGTAGACAGGGGACAAATCAGCCCCAGCATTTT	CASSARRRQGTNQPQHF
14	.	TRBV4-2	.	TRBJ2-7	TGTGCCAGCAGCCTCCTGGGGAGCTCCTACGAGCAGTACTTC	CASSLLGSSYEQYF
14	.	TRBV18	.	TRBJ1-4	TGTGCCAGCTCACTACAGGAGGGTAGGGAAAAACTGTTTTTT	CASSLQEGREKLFF
17	.	TRBV15	.	TRBJ1-4	TGTGCCACCAGCAGAGATTTCCAGGCAGCAACTAATGAAAAACTGTTTTTT	CATSRDFQAATNEKLFF
13	TRBD1	TRBV6-1	.	TRBJ1-5	TGTGCCAGCATGAGGACAGGGAATCAGCCCCAGCATTTT	CASMRTGNQPQHF
16	.	TRBV19	.	TRBJ1-5	TGTGCCAGTAGTATAGTGGCGGGGACTAGCAATCAGCCCCAGCATTTT	CASSIVAGTSNQPQHF
15	TRBD1	TRBV2	.	TRBJ2-7	TGTGCCAGCAGTCCAGGACGGGACAGGGGCTACGAGCAGTACTTC	CASSPGRDRGYEQYF
15	TRBD1	TRBV10-1	.	TRBJ2-1	TGCGCCAGCAGTGGGACAGGGACCCCCTACAATGAGCAGTTCTTC	CASSGTGTPYNEQFF
15	.	TRBV6-5	.	TRBJ1-2	TGTGCCAGCAGTTACTCGGACACTCTGCTATATGGCTACACCTTC	CASSYSDTLLYGYTF
15	.	TRBV4-3	.	TRBJ1-2	TGCGCCAGTACAAAACAGGGCCCAGCTAACTATGGCTACACCTTC	CASTKQGPANYGYTF
14	TRBD1	TRBV2	.	TRBJ1-5	TGTGCCAGCAGTGATAGGACAGGGAATCAGCCCCAGCATTTT	CASSDRTGNQPQHF
14	TRBD1	TRBV5-8	.	TRBJ1-6	TGTGCCAGCAGCCAGGGACAGGGGCCTTCACCCCTCCACTTT	CASSQGQGPSPLHF
14	.	TRBV19	.	TRBJ1-5	TGTGCCAGTAGTATTTCCCCAGGCGCCGAGCCCCAGCATTTT	CASSISPGAEPQHF
15	TRBD1	TRBV5-1	.	TRBJ1-4	TGCGCCAGCAGCTTCGAACAGGGGCTGAATGAAAAACTGTTTTTT	CASSFEQGLNEKLFF
15	TRBD1	TRBV6-5	.	TRBJ2-7	TGTGCCAGCAGTTATCGGGGACAGGGGGCCTACGAGCAGTACTTC	CASSYRGQGAYEQYF
13	.	TRBV6-5	.	TRBJ2-7	TGTGCCGCCAGGCGTGAGCACTCCTACGAGCAGTACTTC	CAARREHSYEQYF
14	.	TRBV5-6	.	TRBJ2-7	TGTGCCAGCAGCTTGGTATTCGAAACCTACGAGCAGTACTTC	CASSLVFETYEQYF
16	.	TRBV5-4	.	TRBJ1-2	TGTGCCAGCAGCTCCGACGGTCAGGTTGGGCTTTGGGGCTACACCTTC	CASSSDGQVGLWGYTF